These 9 T cell receptor beta chains share one sample of origin, sequenced in a study of cytomegalovirus exposure and HLA in healthy donors. Use of 60 Vbeta and 13 Jbeta primers characterized the PCR. Repertoires were generated with immunoSEQ multiplex PCR, while TCRdb's copy carries only in-frame clones and drops some. The table has 130,000 or so clones, around four fifths seen once; the top ten hold 5.5% to 8%. What was sequenced was PBMCs. These receptors were taken from a male donor in good health and CMV-seronegative.

This clone came up a few times. The chain combines TRBV5-1 with TRBJ2-7; D perhaps matches TRBD2 (6 bases). Trimming pared 4 bases from V and 2 bases from J, leaving 22 bases between. There are 17 residues in the CDR3. Looked up from germline, CDR1 is SGHRS and CDR2 is YFSETQ. CDR3 DNA: TGCGCCAGCAGCGGGGGGTGGGTAGCGAACACCGCCTACGAGCAGTACTTC. Protein sequence: CASSGGWVANTAYEQYF.

The chain employs TRBV7-6 and TRBJ1-1; D ambiguous. This CDR3 contains 15 residues. Germline-derived CDR1 and CDR2 are SGHVS and FNYEAQ. Between the trimmed V and J ends, which lost 7 bases and 5 bases, there was a span of 20 bases. The CDR3 sequence is CASTNSPGRWTEAFF. The CDR3 DNA reads TGTGCCAGCACCAATTCGCCGGGTCGTTGGACTGAAGCTTTCTTT.

The V and J genes are TRBV14 and TRBJ2-1; 12 nucleotides agree with TRBD2. CDR1 is SGHDN and CDR2 is FVKESK in the germline V gene. The CDR3 spans 15 residues. V shed 4 bases, J shed 9 bases, and the junction held 7 bases outside the gene matches. CDR3 bases: TGTGCCAGCAGCCCACCGGGACTAGCGGGCCTTGAGCAGTTCTTC. Translating it yields CASSPPGLAGLEQFF. The entire variable domain, with the rest obtained from reference TRBV14 and TRBJ2-1, is as follows: EAGVTQFPSHSVIEKGQTVTLRCDPISGHDNLYWYRRVMGKEIKFLLHFVKESKQDESGMPNNRFLAERTGGTYSTLKVQPAELEDSGVYFCASSPPGLAGLEQFFGPGTRLTVL.

Only a few counts were recorded for this clone. V and J are TRBV28 and TRBJ1-1, with D possibly matching TRBD1 (6 bases). The CDR3 extends over 13 amino acids. V shed 6 bases and J shed 6 bases, with 14 bases lying between them. Germline V gene sequence: CDR1 MDHEN, CDR2 SYDVKM. The CDR3 loop is CASSRSRGAEAFF. The CDR3 bases are TGTGCCAGCAGCCGCTCCAGGGGCGCTGAAGCTTTCTTT.

V gene TRBV29-1 combines with J gene TRBJ2-7; 8 nucleotides line up with TRBD2. The CDR3 loop spans 14 amino acids. Germline V gives CDR1 SQVTM, CDR2 ANQGSEA. The V segment lost 4 bases and the J segment 2 bases; nucleotides outside the gene matches: 7. This CDR3 reads CSVVPGLGTYEQYF. The CDR3 nucleotides are TGCAGCGTTGTTCCGGGACTAGGTACCTACGAGCAGTACTTC.

This clone was counted between two and nine times. This chain uses TRBV18 with TRBJ1-1; 9 positions agree with TRBD1. Trimming at V came to 3 bases and at J to 5 bases, leaving 4 bases not matched to a gene. Per the germline V gene, CDR1 is KGHSH and CDR2 is LQKENI. There are 14 residues in the CDR3. CDR3: CASSPTGGGTEAFF. The CDR3 DNA follows: TGTGCCAGCTCACCCACAGGGGGCGGAACTGAAGCTTTCTTT.

V usage is TRBV30 and J usage is TRBJ2-3, with 7 bases that match TRBD1. The CDR3 runs 15 residues. Germline CDR1 GTSNPN, CDR2 SVGIG (reference sequence). V was pared by 4 bases and J by 4 bases, with 11 bases of the junction left unmatched. For the CDR3, the DNA is TGTGCCTGGACCCCACATAGACAGGGCCCAGATACGCAGTATTTT. Encoded protein: CAWTPHRQGPDTQYF.

The chain recombines TRBV11-2 with TRBJ2-5; the D is unclear. TRBJ2-7 explains the end of the DNA better; the J call may be wrong. CDR3 size: 11 residues. CDR1 and CDR2 from the germline V gene are SGHAT and FQNNGV. The CDR3 DNA is TGTGCCAGCAGCTTAGGTCCCGAGCAGTACTTC. It yields the protein CASSLGPEQYF.

The chain employs TRBV7-9 and TRBJ1-4; D may be TRBD1 (6 bases). V was pared by 0 bases and J by 6 bases, with 14 bases between. In germline, CDR1 is SEHNR, CDR2 FQNEAQ (reference sequence). The CDR3 extends over 16 amino acids. The CDR3, as DNA: TGTGCCAGCAGCTTAGCGAACAGGGCGGCACATGAAAAACTGTTTTTT. As protein: CASSLANRAAHEKLFF.